This entry concerns a single T cell receptor (beta chain). This clonotype is medium-sized (0.01 to 0.1%) in terms of sample share. The antigen it binds to is not known. Per-base qualities were not stored, and no clone one base away is much larger. The record originates from a study. For sequencing, an Illumina MiSeq was employed. TCRdb redid the processing of the public reads, applying fastp at Q25 and MiXCR, and retained in-frame beta chains. Each entry is one CDR3 protein sequence, shown with its most common DNA and genes. Across this sample there are 1,500 to 2,000 distinct CDR3 sequences, with roughly 7.7% seen only once. The leading ten clones occupy roughly 12% of the sample. The CDR3, cysteine through phenylalanine, is 14 amino acids long. Solely the CDR3 DNA is kept, with 42 bases framed from the first base. Trimming takes 4 bases from V and 2 bases from J, and the germline ends sit 12 bases apart. The germline V gene encodes CDR1 SGHRS and CDR2 YFSETQ.

The TCR comes from a human donor with rheumatoid arthritis. The chain is encoded by TRBV5-1 joined to TRBJ1-2; the D segment could be TRBD1, given 5 matching bases. Sample: CD4+ T cells from peripheral blood. The CDR3 amino acid sequence is: CASSPDTANYGYTF. The DNA is as follows: TGCGCCAGCAGCCCGGACACGGCGAACTATGGCTACACCTTC.